This TCR beta chain was recovered during a study of blood T cell repertoires in COVID-19 (TCRdb year 2020). About the investigation overall: Collaborator samples came from the United States, Italy and Spain and covered acute and convalescent phases of COVID-19. The material from the prospective study consisted of cDNA or gDNA derived from T cells, B-cell-depleted T cells, or PBMCs. Subjects who had been exposed to COVID-19, were actively infected with it, or had recovered from it provided the deeply sampled blood TCRbeta repertoires that made up the dataset. The repertoires were released in a freely available public database meant as a resource for research on the immune response to SARS-CoV-2. The samples were drawn from two sources: the first 160 participants of the ongoing ImmuneRACE study, and over 1,000 subjects contributed by 6 global collaborators. Sample metadata almost always included a de-identified subject ID, COVID-19 status, age in years and sex. Where available, HLA class I and class II types were obtained from metadata supplied by the sample provider rather than from assay-based typing.

From cysteine to phenylalanine, the CDR3 is 15 amino acids long. Only CDR3 DNA is held: 45 bases, read in frame from base 1. CDR1 and CDR2 are drawn from the germline V gene: MDHEN, SYDVKM. The trim is 1 base for V and 3 bases for J, with a gap of 9 bases between the germline ends. The immunoSEQ Assay, a bias-controlled multiplex PCR, was used to amplify TCRbeta CDR3 regions from genomic DNA. The original pipeline was this. The number of nucleated cells in each sample was estimated by amplification of reference gene primers within the assay. Sequence reads were collapsed and filtered to measure the absolute abundance of every unique TCRbeta CDR3 rearrangement. For each sample, productive Simpson clonality was calculated by taking the square root of Simpson's diversity index across productive rearrangements. The source is immuneACCESS, and TCRdb retained only in-frame sequences with V and J called. Part of the clones is not carried over; for the studies checked, unresolved V genes explain less than half of this, and the remainder is unexplained. Clonal size and the V and J genes are those of that table, whereas D and trimming came from the DNA. The sample table lists some 150,000 clones, 85% to 90% of them with a count of one. The ten largest clonotypes hold 3.7% of the sample.

Here is what the overall study found, with its caveats: The quantity of clinical and demographic metadata differed by source and by participant and was supplied without curation.

The collaborating institutions used their own protocols to collect whole blood in K2EDTA tubes. For TCRbeta analysis, collaborator samples were shipped as frozen whole blood, as isolated PBMCs, or as DNA extracted from either sample type. The table lists this clone with a few counts. Its antigen specificity is not known. No per-base quality is available; no much larger clone lies one base away. The sample comprised peripheral blood. This sequence originates from a man younger than 35 with active or convalescent COVID-19. The rearrangement joined TRBV28 to TRBJ1-4, with the D gene not clear enough to name. CDR3 sequence: CASSLSGRANEKLFF. Read as DNA, the sequence is TGTGCCAGCAGTTTATCCGGTCGAGCTAATGAAAAACTGTTTTTT.